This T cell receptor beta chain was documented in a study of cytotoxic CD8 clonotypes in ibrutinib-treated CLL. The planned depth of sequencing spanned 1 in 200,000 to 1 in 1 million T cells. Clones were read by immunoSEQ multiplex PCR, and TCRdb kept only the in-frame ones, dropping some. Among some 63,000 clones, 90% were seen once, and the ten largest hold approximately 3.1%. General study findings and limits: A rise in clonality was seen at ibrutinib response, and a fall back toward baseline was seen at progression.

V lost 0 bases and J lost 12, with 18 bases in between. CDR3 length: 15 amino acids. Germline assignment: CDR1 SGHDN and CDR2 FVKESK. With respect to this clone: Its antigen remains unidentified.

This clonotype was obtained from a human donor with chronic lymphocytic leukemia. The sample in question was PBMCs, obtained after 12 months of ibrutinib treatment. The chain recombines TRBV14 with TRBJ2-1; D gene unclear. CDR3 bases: TGTGCCAGCAGCCAAGATTTAGACAACCGCTCGGGGCAGTTCTTC. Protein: CASSQDLDNRSGQFF.